This T cell receptor (beta chain) was identified in a study of blood T cell repertoires in COVID-19. CDR3 length: 15 amino acids. Looked up from germline, CDR1 is SGHAT and CDR2 is FQNNGV. Trimming took off 2 bases at V and 2 bases at J, with 12 bases between the two ends. Study processing details: For nucleated cells, counts were estimated from reference gene primer amplification. Repertoires were generated with immunoSEQ multiplex PCR, while TCRdb's copy carries only in-frame clones and drops some. For V, J and clone size, that table is used; D and trimming come from the DNA. The repertoire includes approximately 230,000 clones, 65% to 90% of them detected once, and 15% to 17% sits in the top ten.

The sample was PBMCs or T cells enriched from blood (not recorded which). The clonotype originates from a man between 18 and 29 years old who had recovered from COVID-19. V usage is TRBV11-2 and J usage is TRBJ1-1; D is possibly TRBD1 (6 bases). CDR3 loop: CASSLMKGENTEAFF. CDR3 nucleotide sequence: TGTGCCAGCAGCTTAATGAAGGGGGAAAACACTGAAGCTTTCTTT.